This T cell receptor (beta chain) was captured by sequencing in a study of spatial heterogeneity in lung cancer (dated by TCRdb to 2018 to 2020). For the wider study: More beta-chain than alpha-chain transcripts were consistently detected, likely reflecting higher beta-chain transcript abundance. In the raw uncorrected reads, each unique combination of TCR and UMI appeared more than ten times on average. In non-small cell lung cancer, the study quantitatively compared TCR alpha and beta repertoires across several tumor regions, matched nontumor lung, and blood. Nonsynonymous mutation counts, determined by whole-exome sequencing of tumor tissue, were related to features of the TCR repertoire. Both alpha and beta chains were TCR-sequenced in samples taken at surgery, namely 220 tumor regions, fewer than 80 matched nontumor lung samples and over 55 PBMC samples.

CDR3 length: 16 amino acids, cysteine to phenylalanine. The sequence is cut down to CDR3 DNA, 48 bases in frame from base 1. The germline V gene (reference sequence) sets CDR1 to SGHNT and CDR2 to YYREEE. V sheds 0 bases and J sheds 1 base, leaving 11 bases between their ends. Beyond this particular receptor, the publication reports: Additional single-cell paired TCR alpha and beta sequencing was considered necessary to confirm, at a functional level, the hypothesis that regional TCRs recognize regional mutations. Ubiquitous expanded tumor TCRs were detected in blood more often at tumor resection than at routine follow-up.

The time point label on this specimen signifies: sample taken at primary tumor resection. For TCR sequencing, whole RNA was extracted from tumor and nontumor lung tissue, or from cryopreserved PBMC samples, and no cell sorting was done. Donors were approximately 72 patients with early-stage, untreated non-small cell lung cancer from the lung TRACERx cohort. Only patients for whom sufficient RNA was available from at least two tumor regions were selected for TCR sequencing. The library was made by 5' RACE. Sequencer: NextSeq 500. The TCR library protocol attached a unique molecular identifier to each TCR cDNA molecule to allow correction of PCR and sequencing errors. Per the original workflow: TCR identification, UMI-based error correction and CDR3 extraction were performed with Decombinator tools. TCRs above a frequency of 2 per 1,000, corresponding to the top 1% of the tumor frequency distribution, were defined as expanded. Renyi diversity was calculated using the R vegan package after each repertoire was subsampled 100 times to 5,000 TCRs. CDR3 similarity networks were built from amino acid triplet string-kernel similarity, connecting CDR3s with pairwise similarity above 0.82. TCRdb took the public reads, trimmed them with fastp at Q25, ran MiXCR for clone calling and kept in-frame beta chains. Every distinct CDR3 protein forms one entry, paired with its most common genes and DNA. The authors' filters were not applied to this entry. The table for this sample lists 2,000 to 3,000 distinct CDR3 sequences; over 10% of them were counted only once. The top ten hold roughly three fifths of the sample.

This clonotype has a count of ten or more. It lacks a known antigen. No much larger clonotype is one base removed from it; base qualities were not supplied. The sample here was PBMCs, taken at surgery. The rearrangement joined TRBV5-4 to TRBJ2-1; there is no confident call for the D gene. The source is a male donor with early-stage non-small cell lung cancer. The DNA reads TGTGCCAGCAGCTTGGGCGGCCCACTATCCTACAATGAGCAGTTCTTC. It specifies CASSLGGPLSYNEQFF.